This TCR beta chain derives from a study of identical twins. Findings of the study overall: Researchers caution that invariant MAIT and iNKT cells could partly confound zero-insertion analyses. There was an excess of low generation probability in the out-of-frame alpha sequences that twins shared. Conclusions relied on cross-sectional statistical analysis, not following the same donors. Within monozygotic twins, out-of-frame TCR alpha sharing was underestimated by the models.

Deletions cut 1 base from V and 5 bases from J, with 14 bases between. The CDR3 length is 15 residues. The V gene's germline CDR1 is LNHNV and CDR2 YYDKDF (reference sequence). TCRdb reprocessed the 5' RACE reads via MiXCR and lists one record per CDR3 protein. The table records more than 1.5 million distinct CDR3 sequences, 25% to 35% of them present only once. About this clonotype itself: Its antigen is not known.

This TCR was sampled from a newborn girl in good health. This rearrangement joins TRBV15 to TRBJ1-1; no clear D gene. Sequencing used cord blood. CDR3 amino acids: CATSRGGVKRTEAFF. DNA of the CDR3: TGTGCCACCAGCAGAGGCGGGGTAAAGAGGACTGAAGCTTTCTTT.